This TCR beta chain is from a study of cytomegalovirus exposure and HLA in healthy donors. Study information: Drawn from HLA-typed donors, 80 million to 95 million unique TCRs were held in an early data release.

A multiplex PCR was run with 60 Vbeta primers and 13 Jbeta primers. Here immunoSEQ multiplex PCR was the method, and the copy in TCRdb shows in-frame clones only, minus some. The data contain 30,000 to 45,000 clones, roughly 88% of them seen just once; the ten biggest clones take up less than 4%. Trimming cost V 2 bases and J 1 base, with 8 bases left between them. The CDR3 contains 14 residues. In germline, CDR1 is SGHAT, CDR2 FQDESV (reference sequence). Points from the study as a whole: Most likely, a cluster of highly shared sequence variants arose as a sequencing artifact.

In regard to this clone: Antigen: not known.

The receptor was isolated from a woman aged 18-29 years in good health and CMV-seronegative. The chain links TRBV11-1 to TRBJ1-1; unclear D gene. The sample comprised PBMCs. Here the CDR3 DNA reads TGTGCCAGCAGCTTATGGGGAGAGAACACTGAAGCTTTCTTT. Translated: CASSLWGENTEAFF.